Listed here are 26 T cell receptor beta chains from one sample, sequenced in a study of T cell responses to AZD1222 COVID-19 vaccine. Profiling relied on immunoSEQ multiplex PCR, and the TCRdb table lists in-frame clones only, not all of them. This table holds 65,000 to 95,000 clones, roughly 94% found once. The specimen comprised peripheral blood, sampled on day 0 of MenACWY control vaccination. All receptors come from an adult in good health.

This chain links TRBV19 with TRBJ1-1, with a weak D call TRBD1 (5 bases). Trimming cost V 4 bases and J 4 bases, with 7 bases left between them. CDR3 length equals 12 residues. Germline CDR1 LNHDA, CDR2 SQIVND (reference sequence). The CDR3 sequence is CASSTGTTEAFF. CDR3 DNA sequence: TGTGCCAGTAGTACAGGGACCACTGAAGCTTTCTTT.

CDR3 DNA sequence: TGTGCCAGCAGTGACTTAGGGCGGGAGGCCGAGCAGTACTTC. Translated: CASSDLGREAEQYF. This rearrangement joins TRBV2 to TRBJ2-7, with 8 bases fitting TRBD2. This CDR3 is 14 amino acids long. The trim removed 3 bases at V and 6 bases at J, leaving 7 bases unmatched. Germline lookup yields CDR1 SNHLY and CDR2 FYNNEI.

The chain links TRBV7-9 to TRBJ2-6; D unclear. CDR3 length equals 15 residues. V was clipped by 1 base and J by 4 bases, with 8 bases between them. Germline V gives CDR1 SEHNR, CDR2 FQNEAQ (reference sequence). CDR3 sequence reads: CASSLDVSGANVLTF. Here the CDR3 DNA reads TGTGCCAGCAGCTTAGATGTATCCGGGGCCAACGTCCTGACTTTC.

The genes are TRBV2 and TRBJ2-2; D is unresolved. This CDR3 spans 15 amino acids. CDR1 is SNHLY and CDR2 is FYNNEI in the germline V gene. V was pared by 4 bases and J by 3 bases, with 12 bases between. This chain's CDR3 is CASSGREPHTGELFF. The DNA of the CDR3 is TGTGCCAGCAGTGGTAGAGAGCCCCACACCGGGGAGCTGTTTTTT.

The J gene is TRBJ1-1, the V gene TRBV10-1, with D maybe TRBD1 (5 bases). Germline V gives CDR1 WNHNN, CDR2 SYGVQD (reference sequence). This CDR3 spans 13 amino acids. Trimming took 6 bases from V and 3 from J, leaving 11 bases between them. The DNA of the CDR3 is TGCGCCAGCAGCGCACAGGTTGACACTGAAGCTTTCTTT. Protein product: CASSAQVDTEAFF.

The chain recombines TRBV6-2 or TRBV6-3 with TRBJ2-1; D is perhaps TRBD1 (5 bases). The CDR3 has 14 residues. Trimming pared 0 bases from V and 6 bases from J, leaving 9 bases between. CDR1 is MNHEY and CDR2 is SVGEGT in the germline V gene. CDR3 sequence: CASSYSVQGNEQFF. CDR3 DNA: TGTGCCAGCAGTTACTCGGTGCAGGGCAATGAGCAGTTCTTC.

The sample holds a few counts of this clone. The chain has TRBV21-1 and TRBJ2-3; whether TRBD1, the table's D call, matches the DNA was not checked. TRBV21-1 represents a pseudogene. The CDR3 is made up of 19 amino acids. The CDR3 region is CASSKRNRGCLRRTDTQYF. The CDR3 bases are TGTGCCAGCAGCAAGCGGAACAGGGGTTGTTTACGACGCACAGATACGCAGTATTTT.

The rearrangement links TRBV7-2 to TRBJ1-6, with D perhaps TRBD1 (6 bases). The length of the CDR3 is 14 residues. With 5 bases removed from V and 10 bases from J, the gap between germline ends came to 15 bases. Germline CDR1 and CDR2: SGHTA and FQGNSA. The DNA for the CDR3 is TGTGCCAGCAGCGCAAGAACAGGGAGGTCACCCCTCCACTTT. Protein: CASSARTGRSPLHF.

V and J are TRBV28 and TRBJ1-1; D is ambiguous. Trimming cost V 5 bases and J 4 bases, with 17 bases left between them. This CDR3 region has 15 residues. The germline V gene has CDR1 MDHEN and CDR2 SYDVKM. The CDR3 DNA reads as TGTGCCAGCAGTGCGCGACCTGAGTTGGGCACTGAAGCTTTCTTT. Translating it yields CASSARPELGTEAFF.

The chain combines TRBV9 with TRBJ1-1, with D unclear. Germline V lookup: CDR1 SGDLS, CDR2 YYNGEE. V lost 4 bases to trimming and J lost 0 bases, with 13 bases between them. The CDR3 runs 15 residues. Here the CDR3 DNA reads TGTGCCAGCAGCCCCAACGCGGCCATGAACACTGAAGCTTTCTTT. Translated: CASSPNAAMNTEAFF.

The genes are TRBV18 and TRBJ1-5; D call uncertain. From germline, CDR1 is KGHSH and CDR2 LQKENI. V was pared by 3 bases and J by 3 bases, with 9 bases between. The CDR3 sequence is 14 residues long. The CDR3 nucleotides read TGTGCCAGCTCACCCACAAGGGTCAATCAGCCCCAGCATTTT. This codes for CASSPTRVNQPQHF.

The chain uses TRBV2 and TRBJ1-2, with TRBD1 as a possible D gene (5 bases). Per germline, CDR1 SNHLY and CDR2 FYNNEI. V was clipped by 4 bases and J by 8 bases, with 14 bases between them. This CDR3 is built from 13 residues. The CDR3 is CASSALGVEGYTF. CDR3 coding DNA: TGTGCCAGCAGTGCTCTGGGGGTGGAGGGCTACACCTTC.

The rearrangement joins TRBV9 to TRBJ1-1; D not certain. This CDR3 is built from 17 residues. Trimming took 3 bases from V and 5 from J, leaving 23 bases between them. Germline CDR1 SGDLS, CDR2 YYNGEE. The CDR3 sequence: CASSAFSRPHRGTEAFF. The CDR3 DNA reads TGTGCCAGCAGCGCATTTTCCCGGCCCCACAGAGGGACTGAAGCTTTCTTT.

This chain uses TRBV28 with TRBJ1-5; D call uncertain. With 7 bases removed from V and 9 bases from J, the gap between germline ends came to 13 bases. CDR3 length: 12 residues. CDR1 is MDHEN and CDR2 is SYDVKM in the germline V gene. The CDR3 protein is CASTQGSLPQHF. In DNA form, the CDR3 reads TGTGCCAGCACCCAAGGGTCTCTGCCCCAGCATTTT.

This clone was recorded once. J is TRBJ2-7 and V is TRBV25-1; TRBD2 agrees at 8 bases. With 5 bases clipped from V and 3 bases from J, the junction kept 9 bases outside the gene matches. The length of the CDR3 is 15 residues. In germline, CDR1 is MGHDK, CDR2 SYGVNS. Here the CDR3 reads CASSSSGGENYEQYF. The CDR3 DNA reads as TGTGCCAGCAGTTCCTCGGGAGGGGAGAACTACGAGCAGTACTTC.

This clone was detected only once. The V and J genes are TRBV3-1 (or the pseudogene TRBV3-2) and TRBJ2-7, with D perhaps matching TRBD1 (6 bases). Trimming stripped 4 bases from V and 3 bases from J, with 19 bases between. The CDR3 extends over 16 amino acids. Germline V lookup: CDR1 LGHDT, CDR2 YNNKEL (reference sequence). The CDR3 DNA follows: TGTGCCAGCAGCCCATCGCATAGGACAGCGATCTACGAGCAGTACTTC. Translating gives CASSPSHRTAIYEQYF.

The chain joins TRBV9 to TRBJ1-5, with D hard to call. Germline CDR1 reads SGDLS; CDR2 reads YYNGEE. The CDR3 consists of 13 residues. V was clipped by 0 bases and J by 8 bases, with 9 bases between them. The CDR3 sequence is CASSVVGQKPQHF. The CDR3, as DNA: TGTGCCAGCAGCGTAGTTGGGCAGAAGCCCCAGCATTTT.

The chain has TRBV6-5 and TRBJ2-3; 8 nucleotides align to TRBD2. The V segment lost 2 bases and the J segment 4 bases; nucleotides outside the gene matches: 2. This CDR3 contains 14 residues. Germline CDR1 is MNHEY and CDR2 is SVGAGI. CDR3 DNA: TGTGCCAGCAGTTACCAGCGGGAGCCAGATACGCAGTATTTT. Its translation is CASSYQREPDTQYF.

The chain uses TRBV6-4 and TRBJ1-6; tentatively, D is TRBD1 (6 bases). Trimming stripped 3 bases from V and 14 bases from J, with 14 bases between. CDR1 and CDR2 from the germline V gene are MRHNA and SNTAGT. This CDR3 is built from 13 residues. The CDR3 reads CASSEIGGAALHF. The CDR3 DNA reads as TGTGCCAGCAGTGAAATCGGGGGCGCGGCCCTCCACTTT.

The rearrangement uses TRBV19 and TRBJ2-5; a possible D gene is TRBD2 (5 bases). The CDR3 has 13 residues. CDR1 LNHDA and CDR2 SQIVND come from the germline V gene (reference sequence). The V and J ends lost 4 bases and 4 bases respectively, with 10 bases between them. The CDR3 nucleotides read TGTGCCAGTAGTAGCAGAGGAGGAGAGACCCAGTACTTC. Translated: CASSSRGGETQYF.

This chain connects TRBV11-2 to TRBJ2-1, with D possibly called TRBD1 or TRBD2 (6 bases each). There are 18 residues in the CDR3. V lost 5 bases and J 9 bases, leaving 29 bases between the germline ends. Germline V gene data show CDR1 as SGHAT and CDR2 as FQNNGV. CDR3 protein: CASSPRGNSGPELSEQFF. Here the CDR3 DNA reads TGTGCCAGCAGCCCGAGGGGGAATAGCGGCCCAGAGTTGAGTGAGCAGTTCTTC.

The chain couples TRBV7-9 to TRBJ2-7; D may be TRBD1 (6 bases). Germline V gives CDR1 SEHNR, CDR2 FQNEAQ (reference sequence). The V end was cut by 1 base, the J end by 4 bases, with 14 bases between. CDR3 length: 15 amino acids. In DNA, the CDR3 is TGTGCCAGCAGCTTAGTCCCAGGGACAATGTACGAGCAGTACTTC. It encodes CASSLVPGTMYEQYF. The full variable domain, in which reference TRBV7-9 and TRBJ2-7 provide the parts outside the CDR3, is DTGVSQNPRHKITKRGQNVTFRCDPISEHNRLYWYRQTLGQGPEFLTYFQNEAQLEKSRLLSDRFSAERPKGSFSTLEIQRTEQGDSAMYLCASSLVPGTMYEQYFGPGTRLTVT.

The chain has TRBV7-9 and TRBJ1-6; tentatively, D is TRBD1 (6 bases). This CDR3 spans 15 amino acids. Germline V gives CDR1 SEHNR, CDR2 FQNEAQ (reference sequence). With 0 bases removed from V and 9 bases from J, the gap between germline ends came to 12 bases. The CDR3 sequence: CASSLADSWGSPLHF. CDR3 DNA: TGTGCCAGCAGCTTAGCGGACAGTTGGGGTTCACCCCTCCACTTT.

CDR3 nucleotides: TGTGCCAGCAGCCACACAGGTGACGAGACCCAGTACTTC. Translation: CASSHTGDETQYF. The chain combines TRBV3-1 (or the pseudogene TRBV3-2) with TRBJ2-5, with D possibly being TRBD1 (5 bases). Germline V lookup: CDR1 LGHDT, CDR2 YNNKEL (reference sequence). The CDR3 sequence is 13 residues long. V lost 3 bases and J lost 5, with 10 bases in between.

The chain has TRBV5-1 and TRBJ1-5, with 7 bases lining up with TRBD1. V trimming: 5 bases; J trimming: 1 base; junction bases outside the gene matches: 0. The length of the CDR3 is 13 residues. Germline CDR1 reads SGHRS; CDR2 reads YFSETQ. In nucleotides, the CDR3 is TGCGCCAGCAGACAGGGGAGCAATCAGCCCCAGCATTTT. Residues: CASRQGSNQPQHF.

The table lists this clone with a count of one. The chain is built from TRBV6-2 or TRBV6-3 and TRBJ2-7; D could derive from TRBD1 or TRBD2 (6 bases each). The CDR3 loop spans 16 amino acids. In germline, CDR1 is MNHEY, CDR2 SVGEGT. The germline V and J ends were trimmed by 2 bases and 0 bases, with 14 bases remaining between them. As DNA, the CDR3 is TGTGCCAGCAGTTACCCCCGGGGGCAGTACTCCTACGAGCAGTACTTC. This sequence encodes CASSYPRGQYSYEQYF.